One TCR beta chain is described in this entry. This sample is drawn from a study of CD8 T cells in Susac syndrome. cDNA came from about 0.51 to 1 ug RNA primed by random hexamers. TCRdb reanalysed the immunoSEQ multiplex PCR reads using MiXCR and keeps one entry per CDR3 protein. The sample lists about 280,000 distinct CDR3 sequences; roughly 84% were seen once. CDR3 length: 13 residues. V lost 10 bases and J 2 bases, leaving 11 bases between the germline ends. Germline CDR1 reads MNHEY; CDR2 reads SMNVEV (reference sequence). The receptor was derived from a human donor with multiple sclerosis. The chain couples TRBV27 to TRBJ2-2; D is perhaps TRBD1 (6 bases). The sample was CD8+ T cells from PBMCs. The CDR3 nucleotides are TGTGCCACCAGGGGTAGTAACACCGGGGAGCTGTTTTTT. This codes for CATRGSNTGELFF.